Presented here are 27 T cell receptor beta chains from one specimen sequenced in a study of vaccination effects on CD4 cells after COVID-19. Sequencing used immunoSEQ multiplex PCR; TCRdb keeps in-frame clones, though not all of them. The sample shows around 81,000 clones, 60% to 80% of them seen only once. Before sequencing, viral peptide pools were used by the ViraFEST assay to expand antigen-specific CD4+ T cells. Between days 10 and 11 of culture, CD4+ T cells were separated out. Either the mRNA-1273 or the BNT162b2 vaccine was given to participants as two doses. Antigen specificity for these receptors is unknown. The sequencing used CD4+ T cells from PBMCs cultured with HCoV-OC43 spike peptides, collected after COVID-19 vaccination. The subset denotes: HCoV-OC43 spike overlapping peptide pool stimulation. The receptors here all came from a human donor who received a COVID-19 vaccine.

The genes are TRBV5-1 and TRBJ2-6; D remains unclear. V shed 4 bases and J shed 4 bases, with 6 bases lying between them. This CDR3 spans 13 amino acids. Germline CDR1 SGHRS, CDR2 YFSETQ. The CDR3 loop reads CASSISGANVLTF. CDR3 bases: TGCGCCAGCAGCATCTCCGGGGCCAACGTCCTGACTTTC.

The gene calls are TRBV28 and TRBJ1-4; D is uncertain. This CDR3 is built from 15 residues. CDR1 MDHEN and CDR2 SYDVKM come from the germline V gene. With 8 bases removed from V and 3 bases from J, the gap between germline ends came to 16 bases. The CDR3 loop reads CASSKMGEANEKLFF. The CDR3 bases are TGTGCCAGCTCTAAAATGGGCGAAGCTAATGAAAAACTGTTTTTT.

This clone was counted only a few times. The genes are TRBV4-3 and TRBJ1-2, with no clear D. V dropped 5 bases and J dropped 8 bases, with 12 bases sitting between them. The germline V gene encodes CDR1 LGHNA and CDR2 YSLEER. The CDR3 is 12 residues long. The CDR3 DNA sequence: TGCGCCAGCAGCTCTGGTCGGGAGGGCTACACCTTC. It is translated as CASSSGREGYTF.

The chain is built from TRBV5-4 and TRBJ1-4, with a weak D call TRBD1 (6 bases). Trimming took 4 bases from V and 0 from J, leaving 10 bases between them. Germline V lookup: CDR1 SGHNT, CDR2 YYREEE (reference sequence). CDR3 length equals 15 residues. For the CDR3, the DNA is TGTGCCAGCAGCGTGGACAGCGCAACTAATGAAAAACTGTTTTTT. Translation: CASSVDSATNEKLFF.

The chain couples TRBV19 to TRBJ1-1; D unresolved. The CDR3 has 13 amino acids. Trimming pared 4 bases from V and 0 bases from J, leaving 6 bases between. Germline values: CDR1 LNHDA, CDR2 SQIVND (reference sequence). This CDR3 is CASSSQMNTEAFF. CDR3 nucleotides: TGTGCCAGTAGTAGTCAGATGAACACTGAAGCTTTCTTT.

V gene TRBV5-1 combines with J gene TRBJ2-5, with no clear D. Trimming left V 0 bases short and J 4 bases short, with 13 bases between. Germline V gene lookup returns CDR1 SGHRS and CDR2 YFSETQ. The CDR3 length is 15 residues. Here the CDR3 reads CASSLDWVYGETQYF. The CDR3 DNA sequence: TGCGCCAGCAGCTTGGATTGGGTGTATGGAGAGACCCAGTACTTC.

The genes are TRBV18 and TRBJ1-5; no definite D call. Between the trimmed V and J ends, which lost 3 bases and 0 bases, there was a span of 6 bases. Germline loops: CDR1 KGHSH, CDR2 LQKENI. CDR3 size: 14 residues. CDR3 sequence reads: CASSPEVSNQPQHF. CDR3 nucleotide sequence: TGTGCCAGCTCACCGGAGGTTAGCAATCAGCCCCAGCATTTT.

The J gene is TRBJ1-2, the V gene TRBV11-1; no definite D call. Germline CDR1 SGHAT, CDR2 FQDESV (reference sequence). The CDR3 is made up of 13 amino acids. V shed 2 bases and J shed 0 bases, with 4 bases lying between them. The CDR3 loop is CASSLTANYGYTF. DNA for the CDR3: TGTGCCAGCAGCTTAACAGCTAACTATGGCTACACCTTC. Full variable domain (outside the CDR3, taken from reference TRBV11-1 and TRBJ1-2): EAEVAQSPRYKITEKSQAVAFWCDPISGHATLYWYRQILGQGPELLVQFQDESVVDDSQLPKDRFSAERLKGVDSTLKIQPAELGDSAMYLCASSLTANYGYTFGSGTRLTVV.

The rearrangement links TRBV29-1 to TRBJ2-5; D not resolved. V was shortened by 5 bases and J by 3 bases, with 10 bases between the two germline ends. The V gene's germline CDR1 is SQVTM and CDR2 ANQGSEA. The CDR3 loop spans 12 amino acids. The CDR3 loop reads CSVLHVKETQYF. In nucleotides, the CDR3 is TGCAGCGTTCTACACGTAAAAGAGACCCAGTACTTC. The variable domain in full, with the rest retrieved from reference TRBV29-1 and TRBJ2-5, is SAVISQKPSRDICQRGTSLTIQCQVDSQVTMMFWYRQQPGQSLTLIATANQGSEATYESGFVIDKFPISRPNLTFSTLTVSNMSPEDSSIYLCSVLHVKETQYFGPGTRLLVL.

The V gene is TRBV6-6, the J gene TRBJ1-5; TRBD1 aligns across 8 bases. Germline values: CDR1 MNHNY, CDR2 SVGAGI (reference sequence). The length of the CDR3 is 13 residues. J lost 7 bases, V lost 6 bases, and 5 bases had no gene match. In DNA form, the CDR3 reads TGTGCCAGCAGCCAGGGGGCGCGCCAGCCCCAGCATTTT. Amino acids: CASSQGARQPQHF.

The chain uses TRBV19 and TRBJ2-7; maybe TRBD2 (7 bases). Trimming pared 1 base from V and 4 bases from J, leaving 14 bases between. Germline lookup yields CDR1 LNHDA and CDR2 SQIVND (reference sequence). The CDR3 is 15 residues long. In nucleotides, the CDR3 is TGTGCCAGTAGTATAGCGGGGGGCCCGCAATACGAGCAGTACGTC. This translates into CASSIAGGPQYEQYV.

This clone has ten or more counts. This rearrangement joins TRBV13 to TRBJ2-7; D is perhaps TRBD1 (6 bases). The CDR3 has 12 amino acids. V dropped 5 bases and J dropped 3 bases, with 8 bases sitting between them. CDR1 is PRHDT, CDR2 FYEKMQ, per germline (reference sequence). The CDR3 loop is CASSVTGYEQYV. The CDR3 DNA is TGTGCCAGCAGCGTGACAGGCTACGAGCAGTACGTC.

The J gene is TRBJ1-5, the V gene TRBV6-1; D is undetermined. Germline V gives CDR1 MNHNS, CDR2 SASEGT. The CDR3 loop spans 18 amino acids. Trimming left V 2 bases short and J 2 bases short, with 19 bases between. The CDR3, as DNA: TGTGCCAGCAGTGAAAATTTTTTCGGGGTAGAAGGCAATCAGCCCCAGCATTTT. Its protein is CASSENFFGVEGNQPQHF.

As concerns this clone: Different DNA sequences within this sample yield the same CDR3. This chain links TRBV6-5 with TRBJ1-1; tentatively, D is TRBD1 (6 bases). The CDR3 totals 13 residues. Germline-derived CDR1 and CDR2 are MNHEY and SVGAGI. The V gene lost 6 bases and the J gene lost 2 bases, with 10 bases spanning the gap. The CDR3 nucleotides read TGTGCCAGCAGATTACAGGGAAACACTGAAGCTTTCTTT. Amino acid sequence: CASRLQGNTEAFF.

The chain recombines TRBV7-2 with TRBJ2-3; D not certain. This CDR3 is 14 amino acids long. V gave up 3 bases and J gave up 2 bases, with 9 bases separating them. Looked up from germline, CDR1 is SGHTA and CDR2 is FQGNSA. CDR3 in DNA: TGTGCCAGCAGCTTTTTGTCTTCCACAGATACGCAGTATTTT. Amino acids: CASSFLSSTDTQYF.

The rearrangement links TRBV18 to TRBJ1-5, with 8 bases identical to TRBD1. Trimming cost V 2 bases and J 4 bases; bases outside gene matches: 7. This CDR3 region has 16 residues. In germline, CDR1 is KGHSH, CDR2 LQKENI. The CDR3 loop is CASSPGAGGINQPQHF. The CDR3 coding sequence is TGTGCCAGCTCACCAGGGGCAGGGGGCATAAATCAGCCCCAGCATTTT. Full variable domain (remainder filled in from reference TRBV18 and TRBJ1-5): NAGVMQNPRHLVRRRGQEARLRCSPMKGHSHVYWYRQLPEEGLKFMVYLQKENIIDESGMPKERFSAEFPKEGPSILRIQQVVRGDSAAYFCASSPGAGGINQPQHFGDGTRLSIL.

This clone occurred once. This rearrangement joins TRBV9 to TRBJ1-2, with 7 nucleotides matching TRBD1. Per germline, CDR1 SGDLS and CDR2 YYNGEE. The CDR3 spans 15 residues. Unmatched junction bases numbered 3, after V lost 0 bases and J lost 1 base. CDR3 protein: CASSVEQGSNYGYTF. The CDR3 nucleotides read TGTGCCAGCAGCGTAGAACAGGGGAGTAACTATGGCTACACCTTC.

V gene TRBV12-5 combines with J gene TRBJ1-2; D gene ambiguous. This CDR3 has 14 residues. The germline CDR1 and CDR2 sequences are LGHNT and FRNRAP. Deletions cut 7 bases from V and 4 bases from J, with 16 bases between. Here the CDR3 reads CASADLPVRYGYTF. The CDR3 bases are TGTGCTAGTGCCGACCTTCCCGTGCGCTATGGCTACACCTTC.

This clone has just a few counts. The chain couples TRBV5-8 to TRBJ2-3; the D is unclear. This CDR3 region has 13 residues. Per the germline V gene, CDR1 is SGHTS and CDR2 is YDEGEE. V gave up 0 bases and J gave up 3 bases, with 5 bases separating them. CDR3 DNA: TGTGCCAGCAGCTTGGTAGTGACAGATACGCAGTATTTT. As protein: CASSLVVTDTQYF.

V is TRBV24-1 and J is TRBJ1-2, with D perhaps matching TRBD1 (5 bases). V was cut by 2 bases and J by 8 bases, with 20 bases left in between. Germline V gene lookup returns CDR1 KGHDR and CDR2 SFDVKD. The CDR3 runs to 16 residues. CDR3 DNA: TGTGCCACCAGTGATTCGTTCGGGACGCCTAAGGGAGGCTACACCTTC. It yields the protein CATSDSFGTPKGGYTF.

The chain combines TRBV5-1 with TRBJ2-2; D gene ambiguous. V gave up 0 bases and J gave up 0 bases, with 6 bases separating them. Germline V gene lookup returns CDR1 SGHRS and CDR2 YFSETQ. CDR3 length equals 15 residues. CDR3 loop: CASSLVAANTGELFF. The CDR3 coding sequence is TGCGCCAGCAGCTTGGTGGCTGCGAACACCGGGGAGCTGTTTTTT.

This chain joins TRBV5-6 and TRBJ2-5, with D possibly matching TRBD2 (5 bases). The length of the CDR3 is 12 residues. The V end lost 5 bases, the J end lost 2 bases, and 7 bases lay between the germline ends. In germline, CDR1 is SGHDT, CDR2 YYEEEE. The CDR3, as DNA: TGTGCCAGCAGTCGGGAACAAGAGACCCAGTACTTC. Protein: CASSREQETQYF. The variable domain in full, completed from reference TRBV5-6 and TRBJ2-5, reads DAGVTQSPTHLIKTRGQQVTLRCSPKSGHDTVSWYQQALGQGPQFIFQYYEEEERQRGNFPDRFSGHQFPNYSSELNVNALLLGDSALYLCASSREQETQYFGPGTRLLVL.

The gene calls are TRBV5-1 and TRBJ2-5; TRBD2 might be the D (6 bases). This CDR3 has 14 residues. CDR1 and CDR2 from the germline V gene are SGHRS and YFSETQ. V was clipped by 4 bases and J by 5 bases, with 15 bases between them. CDR3 DNA: TGCGCCAGCAGCCTCGGCCCAGGAGGGGAGACCCAGTACTTC. It translates to CASSLGPGGETQYF.

The gene calls are TRBV19 and TRBJ2-2; D is perhaps TRBD2 (7 bases). Trimming cost V 3 bases and J 4 bases, with 12 bases left between them. Germline assignment: CDR1 LNHDA and CDR2 SQIVND (reference sequence). The CDR3 is 15 residues long. The CDR3 DNA follows: TGTGCCAGTAGTATGAGGGGGGGCCGCACCGGGGAGCTGTTTTTT. This codes for CASSMRGGRTGELFF.

Turning to this clone: This CDR3 is also generated by other DNA sequences in the sample. The CDR3 DNA is TGTGCCAGCTCACCACAGGGGTACAATGAGCAGTTCTTC. Translating gives CASSPQGYNEQFF. The rearrangement links TRBV18 to TRBJ2-1, with D possibly TRBD1 on 5 matching bases. Germline CDR1 reads KGHSH; CDR2 reads LQKENI. V lost 1 base and J lost 4, with 5 bases in between. The CDR3 runs to 13 residues.

J is TRBJ2-1 and V is TRBV14; D is undetermined. This CDR3 contains 14 residues. Germline-derived CDR1 and CDR2 are SGHDN and FVKESK. V lost 5 bases and J 1 base, leaving 9 bases between the germline ends. The CDR3 loop reads CASSLTSSYNEQFF. DNA of the CDR3: TGTGCCAGCAGCTTGACCAGTTCCTACAATGAGCAGTTCTTC.

The V and J genes are TRBV2 and TRBJ2-7; D possibly matches TRBD1 or TRBD2 (5 bases each). Deletions cut 3 bases from V and 6 bases from J, with 12 bases between. The CDR3 totals 13 residues. Germline V gives CDR1 SNHLY, CDR2 FYNNEI. The CDR3: CASSESWGSEQYV. Written as DNA, the CDR3 is TGTGCCAGCAGTGAGAGTTGGGGGTCCGAGCAGTACGTC.